What follows are 13 T cell receptor beta chains derived from one specimen sequenced in a study of graft-versus-host responses after intestinal transplantation (dated by TCRdb to the early 2020s). This specimen's time point label, per the study, means: cells obtained before transplantation from donor or recipient. No antigen has been assigned to these receptors. Library prep was done by the immunoSEQ multiplex PCR assay. TCRdb provides this immuneACCESS table in a form limited to in-frame rearrangements. Some clones are lacking; in checked studies, under half of them reflect an unresolved V gene, and why the rest are absent is not known. The sample table lists about 51,000 clones, about 89% of them with a count of one. 0.62% of the sample belongs to the ten largest clones. This material consisted of unstimulated CD4+ T cells sorted from spleen or lymph node cells, taken before transplant. All receptors come from a human donor who was the organ donor for an intestinal transplant.

The chain combines TRBV5-6 with TRBJ2-3, with 9 bases aligning to TRBD1. The germline CDR1 and CDR2 sequences are SGHDT and YYEEEE. The V gene end was trimmed by 3 bases and the J gene end by 1 base; junction bases not matched to a gene: 6. The CDR3 consists of 16 residues. The CDR3 loop reads CASSWGQGQGTDTQYF. As DNA, the CDR3 is TGTGCCAGCAGCTGGGGACAGGGCCAGGGCACAGATACGCAGTATTTT.

CDR3 in DNA: TGTGCCAGCAGTCCCCGGGGAGGGCCCGGAGATACGCAGTATTTT. Translation gives CASSPRGGPGDTQYF. The chain links TRBV6-5 to TRBJ2-3; 7 positions match TRBD2. V shed 5 bases, J shed 5 bases, and the junction held 10 bases outside the gene matches. The CDR3 is 15 amino acids. Looked up from germline, CDR1 is MNHEY and CDR2 is SVGAGI.

The V call is TRBV5-6, the J call TRBJ1-5; TRBD1 agrees at 7 bases. Germline V gene sequence: CDR1 SGHDT, CDR2 YYEEEE. This CDR3 has 15 residues. After removal of 2 bases from V and 8 bases from J, the junction contained 10 bases not matched to a gene. CDR3: CASSFFNRGKEPQHF. CDR3 in DNA: TGTGCCAGCAGCTTCTTCAACAGGGGAAAAGAGCCCCAGCATTTT.

On this clone: In the same sample, other DNA sequences code for this CDR3. The V gene is TRBV28, the J gene TRBJ2-7, with D possibly TRBD2 on 5 matching bases. CDR1 is MDHEN, CDR2 SYDVKM, per germline. The CDR3 totals 15 residues. V lost 5 bases and J lost 2, with 16 bases in between. The CDR3 nucleotides are TGTGCCAGCAGTCTAGCAGGAGGTGACACCTACGAGCAGTACTTC. This translates into CASSLAGGDTYEQYF.

The chain employs TRBV6-1 and TRBJ1-5; tentatively, D is TRBD1 (6 bases). CDR1 and CDR2 from the germline V gene are MNHNS and SASEGT. V was cut by 3 bases and J by 6 bases, with 15 bases left in between. The CDR3 is 15 residues long. The CDR3 reads CASSDGQGRGQPQHF. The CDR3 DNA reads as TGTGCCAGCAGTGATGGTCAGGGCAGGGGTCAGCCCCAGCATTTT.

The chain links TRBV5-6 to TRBJ2-7; 9 bases align to TRBD2. The CDR3 has 15 amino acids. The V segment lost 0 bases and the J segment 5 bases; nucleotides outside the gene matches: 6. Germline V gene lookup returns CDR1 SGHDT and CDR2 YYEEEE. This CDR3 is CASSLVLSGSNEQYF. The CDR3 region has the DNA TGTGCCAGCAGCTTGGTCCTTAGCGGGAGTAACGAGCAGTACTTC.

The genes are TRBV19 and TRBJ2-2; D is uncertain. This CDR3 has 13 amino acids. CDR1 and CDR2 (germline): LNHDA, SQIVND (reference sequence). V was trimmed by 0 bases and J by 6 bases, leaving 5 bases between them. The CDR3 DNA reads as TGTGCCAGTAGTATAGAAGTAGCCGGGGAGCTGTTTTTT. This gives the protein CASSIEVAGELFF.

The chain uses TRBV7-2 and TRBJ2-7, with 13 bases lining up with TRBD2. J was trimmed by 4 bases and V by 5 bases; bases with no gene match: 8. Germline-derived CDR1 and CDR2 are SGHTA and FQGNSA. This CDR3 region has 16 residues. The CDR3 nucleotides are TGTGCCAGCAGCCGAATGGGGACTAGCGGGGCTTACGAGCAGTACTTC. This encodes CASSRMGTSGAYEQYF. The variable domain in full, completed from reference TRBV7-2 and TRBJ2-7, reads GAGVSQSPSNKVTEKGKDVELRCDPISGHTALYWYRQSLGQGLEFLIYFQGNSAPDKSGLPSDRFSAERTGGSVSTLTIQRTQQEDSAVYLCASSRMGTSGAYEQYFGPGTRLTVT.

The chain employs TRBV30 and TRBJ2-2; D not certain. CDR3 length equals 13 residues. Germline assignment: CDR1 GTSNPN and CDR2 SVGIG (reference sequence). V lost 3 bases, J lost 6 bases, and 11 bases lay in between. CDR3 amino acids: CAWSARGPGELFF. CDR3 nucleotide sequence: TGTGCCTGGAGCGCCCGAGGCCCCGGGGAGCTGTTTTTT.

The J gene is TRBJ1-5, the V gene TRBV30; D not certain. Germline CDR1 is GTSNPN and CDR2 is SVGIG (reference sequence). The CDR3 loop spans 13 amino acids. The V gene lost 0 bases and the J gene lost 6 bases, with 9 bases spanning the gap. CDR3 nucleotide sequence: TGTGCCTGGAGTGTAGGAGGGCCTCAGCCCCAGCATTTT. Residues: CAWSVGGPQPQHF.

The chain recombines TRBV11-2 with TRBJ2-3; maybe TRBD2 (5 bases). V lost 5 bases and J lost 4, with 10 bases in between. Germline-derived CDR1 and CDR2 are SGHAT and FQNNGV. The CDR3 consists of 13 residues. CDR3 coding DNA: TGTGCCAGCAGCGCCATTAGCGCAGATACGCAGTATTTT. It yields the protein CASSAISADTQYF.

V and J are TRBV7-8 and TRBJ2-5; a possible D gene is TRBD2 (6 bases). Germline loops: CDR1 SGHVS, CDR2 FQNEAQ. The CDR3 contains 15 residues. V was pared by 3 bases and J by 0 bases, with 11 bases between. The CDR3 sequence: CASSFMAGNQETQYF. CDR3 DNA: TGTGCCAGCAGCTTCATGGCGGGGAACCAAGAGACCCAGTACTTC.

This rearrangement joins TRBV5-4 to TRBJ2-5, with 8 positions matching TRBD1. With the DNA end fitting TRBJ2-7 better, the J assignment may be wrong. The CDR3 length is 17 residues. CDR1 is SGHNT and CDR2 is YYREEE in the germline V gene (reference sequence). Here the CDR3 reads CASSSDRDRLLSYEQYF. CDR3 bases: TGTGCCAGCAGCTCCGACAGGGACAGGTTATTATCCTACGAGCAGTACTTC.